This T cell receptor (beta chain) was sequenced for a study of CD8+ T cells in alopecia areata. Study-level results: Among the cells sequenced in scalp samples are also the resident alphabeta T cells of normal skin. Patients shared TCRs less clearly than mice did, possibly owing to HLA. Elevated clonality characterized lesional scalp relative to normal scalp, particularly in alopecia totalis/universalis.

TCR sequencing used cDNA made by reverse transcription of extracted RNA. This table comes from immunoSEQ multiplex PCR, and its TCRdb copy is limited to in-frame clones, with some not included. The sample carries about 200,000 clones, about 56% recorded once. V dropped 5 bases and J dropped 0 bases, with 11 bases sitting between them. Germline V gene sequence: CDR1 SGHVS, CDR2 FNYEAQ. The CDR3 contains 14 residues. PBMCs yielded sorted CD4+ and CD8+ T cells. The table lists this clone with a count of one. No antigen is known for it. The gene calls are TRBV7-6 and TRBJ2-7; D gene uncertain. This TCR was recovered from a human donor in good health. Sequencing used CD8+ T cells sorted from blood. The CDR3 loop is CASSPSGISYEQYF. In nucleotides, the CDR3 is TGTGCCAGCAGCCCAAGTGGGATCTCCTACGAGCAGTACTTC.